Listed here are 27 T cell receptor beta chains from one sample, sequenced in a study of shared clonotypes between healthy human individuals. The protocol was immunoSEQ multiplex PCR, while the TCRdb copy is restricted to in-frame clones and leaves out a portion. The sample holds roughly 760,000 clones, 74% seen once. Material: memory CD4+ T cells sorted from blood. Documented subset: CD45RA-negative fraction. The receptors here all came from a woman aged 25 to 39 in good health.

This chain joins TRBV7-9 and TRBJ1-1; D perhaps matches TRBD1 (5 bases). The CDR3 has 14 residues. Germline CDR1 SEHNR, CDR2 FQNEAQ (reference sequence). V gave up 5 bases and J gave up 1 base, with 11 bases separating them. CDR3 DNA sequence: TGTGCCAGCAGCCCGGGACGTTCGAACACTGAAGCTTTCTTT. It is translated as CASSPGRSNTEAFF.

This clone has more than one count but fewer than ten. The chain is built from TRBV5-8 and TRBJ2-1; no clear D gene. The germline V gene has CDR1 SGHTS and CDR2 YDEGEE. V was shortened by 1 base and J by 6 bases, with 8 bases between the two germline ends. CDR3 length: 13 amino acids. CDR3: CASSLWAPNEQFF. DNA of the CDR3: TGTGCCAGCAGCTTGTGGGCCCCCAATGAGCAGTTCTTC.

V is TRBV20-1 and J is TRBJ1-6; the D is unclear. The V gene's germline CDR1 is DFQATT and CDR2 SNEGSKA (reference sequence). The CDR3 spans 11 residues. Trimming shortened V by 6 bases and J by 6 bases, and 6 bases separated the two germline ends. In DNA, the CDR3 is TGCAGTGCCTTGAGTAATTCACCCCTCCACTTT. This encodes CSALSNSPLHF.

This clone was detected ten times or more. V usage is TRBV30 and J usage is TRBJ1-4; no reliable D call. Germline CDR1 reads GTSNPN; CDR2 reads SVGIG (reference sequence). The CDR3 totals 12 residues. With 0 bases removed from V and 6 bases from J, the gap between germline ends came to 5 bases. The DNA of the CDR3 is TGTGCCTGGAGTGTACAGCATGAAAAACTGTTTTTT. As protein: CAWSVQHEKLFF. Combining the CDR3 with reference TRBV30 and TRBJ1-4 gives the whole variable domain SQTIHQWPATLVQPVGSPLSLECTVEGTSNPNLYWYRQAAGRGLQLLFYSVGIGQISSEVPQNLSASRPQDRQFILSSKKLLLSDSGFYLCAWSVQHEKLFFGSGTQLSVL.

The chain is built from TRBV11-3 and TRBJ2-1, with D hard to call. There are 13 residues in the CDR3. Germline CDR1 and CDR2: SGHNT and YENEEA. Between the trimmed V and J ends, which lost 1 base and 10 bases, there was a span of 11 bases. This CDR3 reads CASSLASADEQFF. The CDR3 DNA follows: TGTGCCAGCAGCTTAGCCAGCGCTGACGAGCAGTTCTTC.

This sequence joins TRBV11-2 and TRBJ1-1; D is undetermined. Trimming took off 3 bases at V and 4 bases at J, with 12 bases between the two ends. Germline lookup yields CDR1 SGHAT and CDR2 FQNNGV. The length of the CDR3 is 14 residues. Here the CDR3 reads CASSFSVGATEAFF. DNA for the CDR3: TGTGCCAGCAGCTTTAGCGTAGGAGCCACTGAAGCTTTCTTT.

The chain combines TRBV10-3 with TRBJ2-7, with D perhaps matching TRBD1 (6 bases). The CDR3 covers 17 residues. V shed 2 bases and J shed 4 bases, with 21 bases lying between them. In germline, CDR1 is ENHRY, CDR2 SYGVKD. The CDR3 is CAISEPPRTEVYYEQYF. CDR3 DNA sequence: TGTGCCATCAGTGAGCCGCCCCGGACAGAGGTTTATTACGAGCAGTACTTC.

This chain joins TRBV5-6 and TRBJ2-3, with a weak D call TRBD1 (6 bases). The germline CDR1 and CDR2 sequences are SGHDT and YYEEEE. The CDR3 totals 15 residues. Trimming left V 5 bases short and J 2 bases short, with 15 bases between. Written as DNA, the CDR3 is TGTGCCAGCAGACTAGACAGGAATTACACAGATACGCAGTATTTT. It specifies CASRLDRNYTDTQYF.

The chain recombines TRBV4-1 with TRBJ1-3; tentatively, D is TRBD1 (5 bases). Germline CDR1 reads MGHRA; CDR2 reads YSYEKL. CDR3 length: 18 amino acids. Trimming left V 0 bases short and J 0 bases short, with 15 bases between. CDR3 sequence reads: CASSQDWGRTHSGNTIYF. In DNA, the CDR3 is TGCGCCAGCAGCCAAGATTGGGGACGGACTCACTCTGGAAACACCATATATTTT.

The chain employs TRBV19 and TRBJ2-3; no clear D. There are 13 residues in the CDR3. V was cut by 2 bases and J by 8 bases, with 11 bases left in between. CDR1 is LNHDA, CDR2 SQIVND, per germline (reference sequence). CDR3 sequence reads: CASSIKESGTQYF. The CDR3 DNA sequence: TGTGCCAGTAGTATAAAAGAGTCTGGTACGCAGTATTTT.

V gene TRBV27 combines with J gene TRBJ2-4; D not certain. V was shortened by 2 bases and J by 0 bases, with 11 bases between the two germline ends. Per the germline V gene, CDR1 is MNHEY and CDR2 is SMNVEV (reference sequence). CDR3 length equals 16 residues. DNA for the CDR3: TGTGCCAGCAGTTTAGGACGGACCCTAGCCAAAAACATTCAGTACTTC. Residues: CASSLGRTLAKNIQYF.

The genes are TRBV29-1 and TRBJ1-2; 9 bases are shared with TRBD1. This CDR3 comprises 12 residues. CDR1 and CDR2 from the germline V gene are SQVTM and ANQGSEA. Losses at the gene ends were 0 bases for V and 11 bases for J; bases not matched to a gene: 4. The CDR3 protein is CSVEDRDRAYTF. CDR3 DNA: TGCAGCGTTGAAGATCGGGACAGGGCGTACACCTTC.

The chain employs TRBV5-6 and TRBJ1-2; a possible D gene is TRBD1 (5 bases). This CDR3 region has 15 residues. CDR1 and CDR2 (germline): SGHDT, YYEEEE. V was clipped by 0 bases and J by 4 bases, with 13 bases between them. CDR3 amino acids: CASSLASRRGYGYTF. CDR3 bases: TGTGCCAGCAGCTTGGCATCCCGGAGGGGCTATGGCTACACCTTC.

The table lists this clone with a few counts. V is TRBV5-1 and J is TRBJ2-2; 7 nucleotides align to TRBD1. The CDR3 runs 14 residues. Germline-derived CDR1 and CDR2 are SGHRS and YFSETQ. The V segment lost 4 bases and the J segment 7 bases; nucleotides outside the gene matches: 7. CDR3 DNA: TGCGCCAGCAGCCTAGGACAGGAACACGGGGAGCTGTTTTTT. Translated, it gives CASSLGQEHGELFF.

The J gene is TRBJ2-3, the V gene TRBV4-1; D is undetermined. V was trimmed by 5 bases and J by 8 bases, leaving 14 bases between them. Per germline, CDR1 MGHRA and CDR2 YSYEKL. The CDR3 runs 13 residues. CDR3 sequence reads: CASSSLPLGTQYF. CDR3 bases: TGCGCCAGCAGCTCCTTACCCCTTGGTACGCAGTATTTT.

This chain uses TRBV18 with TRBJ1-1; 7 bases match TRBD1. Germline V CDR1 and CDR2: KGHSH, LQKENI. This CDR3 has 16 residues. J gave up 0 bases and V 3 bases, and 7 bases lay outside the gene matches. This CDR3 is CASSPKSGGLNTEAFF. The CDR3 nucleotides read TGTGCCAGCTCACCGAAATCAGGGGGTCTGAACACTGAAGCTTTCTTT.

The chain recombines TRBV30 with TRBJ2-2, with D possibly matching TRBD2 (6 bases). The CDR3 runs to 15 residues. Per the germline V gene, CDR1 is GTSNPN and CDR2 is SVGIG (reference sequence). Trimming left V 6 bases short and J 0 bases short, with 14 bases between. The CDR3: CACWRDASNTGELFF. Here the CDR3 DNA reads TGTGCCTGCTGGCGGGACGCTTCGAACACCGGGGAGCTGTTTTTT.

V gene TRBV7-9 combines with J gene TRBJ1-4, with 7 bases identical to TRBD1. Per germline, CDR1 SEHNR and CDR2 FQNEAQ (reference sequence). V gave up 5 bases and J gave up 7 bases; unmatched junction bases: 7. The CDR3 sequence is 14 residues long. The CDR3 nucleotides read TGTGCCAGCAGCGCGGGACAGAGTTTTGAAAAACTGTTTTTT. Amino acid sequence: CASSAGQSFEKLFF.

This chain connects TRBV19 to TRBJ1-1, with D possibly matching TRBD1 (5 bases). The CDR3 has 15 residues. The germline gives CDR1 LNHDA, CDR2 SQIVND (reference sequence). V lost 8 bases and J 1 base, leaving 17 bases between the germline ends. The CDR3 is CASRGALRANTEAFF. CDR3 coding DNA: TGTGCCAGTCGAGGGGCTCTAAGGGCGAACACTGAAGCTTTCTTT.

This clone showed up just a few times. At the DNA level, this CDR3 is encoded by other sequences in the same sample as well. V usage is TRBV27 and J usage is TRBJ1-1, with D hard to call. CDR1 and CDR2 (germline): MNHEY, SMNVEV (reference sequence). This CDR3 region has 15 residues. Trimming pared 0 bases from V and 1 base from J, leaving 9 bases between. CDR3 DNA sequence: TGTGCCAGCAGTTTATCGGGTCTTAGGAACACTGAAGCTTTCTTT. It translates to CASSLSGLRNTEAFF.

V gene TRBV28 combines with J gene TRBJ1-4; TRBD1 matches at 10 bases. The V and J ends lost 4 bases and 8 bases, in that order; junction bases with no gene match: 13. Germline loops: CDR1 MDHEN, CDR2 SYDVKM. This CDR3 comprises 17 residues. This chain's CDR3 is CASSSRDRGPTREKLFF. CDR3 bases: TGTGCCAGCAGTTCCCGGGACAGGGGCCCCACCAGGGAAAAACTGTTTTTT.

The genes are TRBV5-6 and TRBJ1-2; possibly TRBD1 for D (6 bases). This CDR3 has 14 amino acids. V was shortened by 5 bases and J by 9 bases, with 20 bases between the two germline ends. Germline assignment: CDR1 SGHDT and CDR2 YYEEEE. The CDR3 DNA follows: TGTGCCAGCAGGCCAGGGGCCCGAACTATCCGCTACACCTTC. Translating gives CASRPGARTIRYTF.

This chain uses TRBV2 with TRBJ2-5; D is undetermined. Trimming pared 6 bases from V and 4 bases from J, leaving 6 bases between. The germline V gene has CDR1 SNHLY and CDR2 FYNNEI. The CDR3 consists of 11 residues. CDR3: CASRDAETQYF. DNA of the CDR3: TGTGCCAGCAGAGACGCAGAGACCCAGTACTTC.

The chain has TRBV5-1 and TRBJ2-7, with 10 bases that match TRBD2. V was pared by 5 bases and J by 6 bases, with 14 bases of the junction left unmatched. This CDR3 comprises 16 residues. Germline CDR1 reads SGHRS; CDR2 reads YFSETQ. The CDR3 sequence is CASSPTLAGVNGEQYF. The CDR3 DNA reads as TGCGCCAGCAGTCCCACGCTAGCGGGAGTAAATGGCGAGCAGTACTTC. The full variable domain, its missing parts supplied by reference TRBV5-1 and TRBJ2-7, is KAGVTQTPRYLIKTRGQQVTLSCSPISGHRSVSWYQQTPGQGLQFLFEYFSETQRNKGNFPGRFSGRQFSNSRSEMNVSTLELGDSALYLCASSPTLAGVNGEQYFGPGTRLTVT.

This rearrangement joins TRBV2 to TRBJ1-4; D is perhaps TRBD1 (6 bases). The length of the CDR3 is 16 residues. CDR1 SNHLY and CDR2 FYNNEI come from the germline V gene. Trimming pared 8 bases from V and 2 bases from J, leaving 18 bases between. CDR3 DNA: TGTGCCAGCGGCGACAGGCGCCGAAATACTAATGAAAAACTGTTTTTT. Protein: CASGDRRRNTNEKLFF.

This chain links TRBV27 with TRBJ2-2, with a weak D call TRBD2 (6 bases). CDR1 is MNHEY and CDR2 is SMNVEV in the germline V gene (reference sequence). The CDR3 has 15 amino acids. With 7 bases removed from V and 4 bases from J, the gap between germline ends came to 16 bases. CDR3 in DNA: TGTGCCAGCAACTCCAAAGGGAGGATCACCGGGGAGCTGTTTTTT. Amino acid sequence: CASNSKGRITGELFF.

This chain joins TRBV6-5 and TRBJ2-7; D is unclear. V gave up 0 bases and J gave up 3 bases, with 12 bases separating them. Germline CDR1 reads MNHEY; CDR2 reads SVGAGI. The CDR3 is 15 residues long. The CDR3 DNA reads TGTGCCAGCAGTTACTCAGCGCTACTATACTACGAGCAGTACTTC. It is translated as CASSYSALLYYEQYF.